Listed here are 12 T cell receptor beta chains from one sample, sequenced in a study of shared clonotypes between healthy human individuals. The assay was immunoSEQ multiplex PCR, and TCRdb's table has in-frame clones only and misses some. The sample includes nearly 500,000 clones, 76% of them seen just once. Input material: PBMCs. Receptors originate from a woman in her thirties or forties in good health. Some clones in this sample may be carry-over from other donors' samples.

The chain joins TRBV7-2 to TRBJ2-7, with a possible D match to TRBD2 (6 bases). Germline loops: CDR1 SGHTA, CDR2 FQGNSA. V was pared by 2 bases and J by 5 bases, with 16 bases between. There are 15 residues in the CDR3. The CDR3 nucleotides read TGTGCCAGCAGCTTACGCGTGGGCGGGGTCGACGAGCAGTACTTC. It is translated as CASSLRVGGVDEQYF.

Turning to this clone: This likely reflects a read error, since a far larger clone is one base away. It is likely a read error, because the conserved phenylalanine at the end of the CDR3 is missing. This chain uses TRBV7-9 with TRBJ2-7; the D is unclear. Germline V gene sequence: CDR1 SEHNR, CDR2 FQNEAQ (reference sequence). Trimming cost V 5 bases and J 1 base, with 15 bases left between them. The CDR3 extends over 15 amino acids. CDR3 nucleotide sequence: TGTGCCAGCAGCCAACTGGCTGGGCTTTCCTACGAGCAGTACCTC. Its translation: CASSQLAGLSYEQYL.

This clone was recorded at least ten times. Other nucleotide sequences in the sample specify the same CDR3. The chain combines TRBV14 with TRBJ1-3; a possible D gene is TRBD1 (5 bases). The length of the CDR3 is 20 residues. The ends were cut back, 0 bases at V and 1 base at J, with 22 bases in the middle. The germline CDR1 and CDR2 sequences are SGHDN and FVKESK. The chain's CDR3 is CASSQDALFGWSGSGNTIYF. The DNA of the CDR3 is TGTGCCAGCAGCCAAGACGCACTATTTGGATGGTCAGGGTCTGGAAACACCATATATTTT.

The V and J genes are TRBV19 and TRBJ2-7; D remains unclear. The germline CDR1 and CDR2 sequences are LNHDA and SQIVND (reference sequence). The germline V and J ends were trimmed by 6 bases and 3 bases, with 18 bases remaining between them. The CDR3 has 15 amino acids. CDR3 region: CASSFRRAAGYEQYF. The CDR3, as DNA: TGTGCCAGTAGCTTCCGCCGGGCGGCAGGCTACGAGCAGTACTTC. The full variable domain, rest sourced from reference TRBV19 and TRBJ2-7, is DGGITQSPKYLFRKEGQNVTLSCEQNLNHDAMYWYRQDPGQGLRLIYYSQIVNDFQKGDIAEGYSVSREKKESFPLTVTSAQKNPTAFYLCASSFRRAAGYEQYFGPGTRLTVT.

The chain has TRBV11-2 and TRBJ2-3; 7 nucleotides align to TRBD2. The CDR3 is 15 amino acids. The V segment lost 3 bases and the J segment 0 bases; nucleotides outside the gene matches: 3. The germline V gene has CDR1 SGHAT and CDR2 FQNNGV. The CDR3 loop reads CASSLERGSTDTQYF. For the CDR3, the DNA is TGTGCCAGCAGCTTGGAGCGGGGTAGCACAGATACGCAGTATTTT.

This sequence joins TRBV7-6 and TRBJ1-1; 9 positions match TRBD1. Unmatched junction bases numbered 3, after V lost 6 bases and J lost 4 bases. The CDR3 covers 13 residues. The V gene's germline CDR1 is SGHVS and CDR2 FNYEAQ. CDR3 DNA: TGTGCCAGCAGACAGGGGGCGAGCACTGAAGCTTTCTTT. Translated, it gives CASRQGASTEAFF.

This chain uses TRBV15 with TRBJ2-3; 7 bases are shared with TRBD2. CDR1 LNHNV and CDR2 YYDKDF come from the germline V gene (reference sequence). This CDR3 is 17 amino acids long. V lost 5 bases to trimming and J lost 5 bases; unmatched junction nucleotides: 16. As DNA, the CDR3 is TGTGCCACCAGCTTGAGTACGCTAGCGGTCCCGGGAGATACGCAGTATTTT. Encoded protein: CATSLSTLAVPGDTQYF.

This rearrangement joins TRBV7-3 to TRBJ2-1; 12 nucleotides line up with TRBD2. This CDR3 region has 21 residues. Germline CDR1 SGHTA, CDR2 FQGTGA. Trimming removed 1 base from V and 0 bases from J; junction bases left unmatched: 13. CDR3 region: CASSLISRGLAGLSSYNEQFF. CDR3 DNA: TGTGCCAGCAGCTTAATATCTAGGGGACTAGCGGGCTTGAGCTCCTACAATGAGCAGTTCTTC.

The sample holds many counts of this clone. The chain carries TRBV6-4 and TRBJ2-3, with D hard to call. The CDR3 totals 14 residues. Germline values: CDR1 MRHNA, CDR2 SNTAGT. V was pared by 0 bases and J by 2 bases, with 6 bases between. In nucleotides, the CDR3 is TGTGCCAGCAGTGACTCCCCGGACACAGATACGCAGTATTTT. Translating it yields CASSDSPDTDTQYF.

This chain links TRBV7-2 with TRBJ2-3; D ambiguous. V lost 4 bases, J lost 0 bases, and 8 bases lay in between. CDR1 and CDR2 (germline): SGHTA, FQGNSA. The CDR3 has 14 amino acids. CDR3: CASSWRRSTDTQYF. CDR3 bases: TGTGCCAGCAGCTGGCGGCGGAGCACAGATACGCAGTATTTT.

The V call is TRBV19, the J call TRBJ2-3, with D possibly being TRBD2 (6 bases). Germline CDR1 reads LNHDA; CDR2 reads SQIVND (reference sequence). Trimming pared 3 bases from V and 4 bases from J, leaving 20 bases between. The CDR3 spans 17 residues. CDR3 in amino acids: CASSITPGGRLPDTQYF. CDR3 in DNA: TGTGCCAGTAGTATCACCCCCGGGGGTCGCTTACCAGATACGCAGTATTTT.

The genes are TRBV14 and TRBJ2-7; 9 positions match TRBD2. CDR3 length: 14 residues. The V and J ends lost 3 bases and 6 bases, in that order; junction bases with no gene match: 6. Germline assignment: CDR1 SGHDN and CDR2 FVKESK. The CDR3 nucleotides read TGTGCCAGCAGCCAGGGCGGGAGGGCCCCCGAGCAGTACTTC. Its translation: CASSQGGRAPEQYF.